This record looks at one T cell receptor beta chain sequence and its context. Antigen: not known. Only in-frame clones appear in the TCRdb table, and some are missing; sequencing was by immunoSEQ multiplex PCR. Of about 700,000 clones listed, about 74% are singletons. This sample stems from a study of shared clonotypes between healthy human individuals. Study results and limitations: Some clonotypes were shared by all four sorted-subset donors, while others were not shared. The non-shared ones had lower generation probabilities than the shared ones.

There are 16 residues in the CDR3. The germline V gene encodes CDR1 LNHDA and CDR2 SQIVND (reference sequence). Trimming stripped 2 bases from V and 3 bases from J, with 14 bases between. A CD45RA-negative memory subset and a CD45RA+ naive subset were separated from the CD4+ cells. Sequenced: memory CD4+ T cells sorted from blood. Indicated subset: CD45RA-negative fraction. This TCR came from a woman aged 30 to 39 in good health. The chain joins TRBV19 to TRBJ1-3; D gene uncertain. CDR3 protein: CASSITLHGIGNTIYF. CDR3 coding DNA: TGTGCCAGTAGTATAACCCTCCATGGTATTGGAAACACCATATATTTT. The complete variable domain, with remaining parts taken from reference TRBV19 and TRBJ1-3, reads DGGITQSPKYLFRKEGQNVTLSCEQNLNHDAMYWYRQDPGQGLRLIYYSQIVNDFQKGDIAEGYSVSREKKESFPLTVTSAQKNPTAFYLCASSITLHGIGNTIYFGEGSWLTVV.